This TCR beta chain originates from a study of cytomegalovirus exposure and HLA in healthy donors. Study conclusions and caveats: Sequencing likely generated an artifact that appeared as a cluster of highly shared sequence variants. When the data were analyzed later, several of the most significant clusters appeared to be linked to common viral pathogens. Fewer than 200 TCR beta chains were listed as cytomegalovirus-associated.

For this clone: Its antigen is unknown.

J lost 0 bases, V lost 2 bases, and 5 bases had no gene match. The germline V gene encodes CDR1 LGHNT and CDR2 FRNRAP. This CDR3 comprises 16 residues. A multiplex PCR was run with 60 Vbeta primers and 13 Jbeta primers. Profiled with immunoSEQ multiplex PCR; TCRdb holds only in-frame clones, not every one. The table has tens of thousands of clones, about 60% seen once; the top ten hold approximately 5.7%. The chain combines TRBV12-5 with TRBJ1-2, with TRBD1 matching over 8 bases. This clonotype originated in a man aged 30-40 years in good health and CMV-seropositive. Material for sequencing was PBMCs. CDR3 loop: CASGLPRRGPNYGYTF. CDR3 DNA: TGTGCTAGTGGTTTGCCACGCAGGGGGCCTAACTATGGCTACACCTTC. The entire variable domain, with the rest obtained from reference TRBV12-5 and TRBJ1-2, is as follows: DARVTQTPRHKVTEMGQEVTMRCQPILGHNTVFWYRQTMMQGLELLAYFRNRAPLDDSGMPKDRFSAEMPDATLATLKIQPSEPRDSAVYFCASGLPRRGPNYGYTFGSGTRLTVV.